In this sample, the clone carrying this T cell receptor beta chain turned up once. Libraries were prepared by immunoSEQ multiplex PCR; TCRdb keeps only in-frame clonotypes and omits some of them. The profile shows over 130,000 clones, about three quarters of them singletons. This sample is drawn from a study of blood T cell repertoires in COVID-19. V shed 11 bases and J shed 0 bases, with 13 bases lying between them. This CDR3 comprises 13 residues. Germline V gene sequence: CDR1 SNHLY, CDR2 FYNNEI. The chain combines TRBV2 with TRBJ1-1; unclear D gene. The clonotype was recovered from a woman in her fifties or sixties with active or convalescent COVID-19. Sequenced input: peripheral blood. CDR3 in DNA: TGTGCCTCCCGATCCCTACTGAACACTGAAGCTTTCTTT. Its protein is CASRSLLNTEAFF.